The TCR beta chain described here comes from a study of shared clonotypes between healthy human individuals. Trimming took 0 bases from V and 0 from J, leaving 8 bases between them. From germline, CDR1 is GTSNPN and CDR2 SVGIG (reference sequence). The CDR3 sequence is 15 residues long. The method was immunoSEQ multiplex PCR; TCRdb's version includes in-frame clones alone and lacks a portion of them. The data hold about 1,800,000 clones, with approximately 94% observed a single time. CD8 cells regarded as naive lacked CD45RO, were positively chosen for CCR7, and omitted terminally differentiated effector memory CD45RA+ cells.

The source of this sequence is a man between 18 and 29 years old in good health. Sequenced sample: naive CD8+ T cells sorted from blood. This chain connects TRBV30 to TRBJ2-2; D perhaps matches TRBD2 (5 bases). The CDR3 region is CAWSVEDSNTGELFF. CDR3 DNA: TGTGCCTGGAGTGTGGAGGATTCGAACACCGGGGAGCTGTTTTTT.